Presented here are 29 T cell receptor beta chains from one specimen sequenced in a study of PD-1 blockade in classical Hodgkin lymphoma (dated by TCRdb to 2018 to 2021). What this sample's time point label stands for: cycle 1 day 1 (C1D1), immediately before nivolumab initiation. Every trial patient had relapsed following autologous stem cell transplantation, and prior brentuximab vedotin exposure was what differed among cohorts A, B and C. Libraries were built with the immunoSEQ multiplex PCR assay. TCRdb's version of the immuneACCESS table is confined to in-frame rearrangements and falls short of the full clone set. An unresolved V gene accounts for under half of the shortfall where checked; the remainder is of unknown origin. Counted in this sample were more than 50,000 clones; more than 75% of them appeared once. The ten largest clones take up approximately 9.7% of the sample. Here the sequenced sample was peripheral blood mononuclear cells (PBMCs), taken at baseline. Receptor source: a human donor with classical Hodgkin lymphoma.

The CDR3 here is CASSHLPGLRDEQYF. The CDR3 DNA reads as TGTGCCAGCAGCCATCTCCCGGGACTTAGAGACGAGCAGTACTTC. The V and J genes are TRBV11-2 and TRBJ2-7; D is possibly TRBD2 (6 bases). V lost 5 bases and J 5 bases, leaving 19 bases between the germline ends. Germline V gene data show CDR1 as SGHAT and CDR2 as FQNNGV. The CDR3 sequence is 15 residues long. Full variable domain (rest looked up from reference TRBV11-2 and TRBJ2-7): EAGVAQSPRYKIIEKRQSVAFWCNPISGHATLYWYQQILGQGPKLLIQFQNNGVVDDSQLPKDRFSAERLKGVDSTLKIQPAKLEDSAVYLCASSHLPGLRDEQYFGPGTRLTVT.

The chain joins TRBV28 to TRBJ2-3; a weak D match, TRBD2 (6 bases). The CDR3 has 14 residues. The germline V gene encodes CDR1 MDHEN and CDR2 SYDVKM. Trimming stripped 6 bases from V and 0 bases from J, with 10 bases between. The CDR3 protein is CASRLAGSTDTQYF. The CDR3 DNA reads as TGTGCCAGCAGGCTGGCGGGGAGCACAGATACGCAGTATTTT.

The genes are TRBV30 and TRBJ1-4; possibly TRBD1 for D (5 bases). Looked up from germline, CDR1 is GTSNPN and CDR2 is SVGIG (reference sequence). V lost 5 bases and J lost 7, with 14 bases in between. The CDR3 runs 13 residues. In nucleotides, the CDR3 is TGTGCCTGGGGGAGGGGTTCAGCTGAAAAACTGTTTTTT. It translates to CAWGRGSAEKLFF. Full variable domain (outside the CDR3, taken from reference TRBV30 and TRBJ1-4): SQTIHQWPATLVQPVGSPLSLECTVEGTSNPNLYWYRQAAGRGLQLLFYSVGIGQISSEVPQNLSASRPQDRQFILSSKKLLLSDSGFYLCAWGRGSAEKLFFGSGTQLSVL.

V and J are TRBV10-3 and TRBJ2-5; D gene unclear. This CDR3 is built from 12 residues. Germline V gives CDR1 ENHRY, CDR2 SYGVKD. Trimming stripped 10 bases from V and 3 bases from J, with 12 bases between. CDR3 DNA: TGTGCCACAATGACTGAGGAAGAGACCCAGTACTTC. Translation: CATMTEEETQYF.

This clone was seen once. The CDR3 coding sequence is TGTGCCAGCAGCCCCACACTGGGGGAGCTGTTTTTT. It encodes CASSPTLGELFF. The chain employs TRBV9 and TRBJ2-2; no clear D. This CDR3 contains 12 residues. Per the germline V gene, CDR1 is SGDLS and CDR2 is YYNGEE. Deletions cut 4 bases from V and 8 bases from J, with 9 bases between.

The J gene is TRBJ1-4, the V gene TRBV7-9; no definite D call. Germline CDR1 SEHNR, CDR2 FQNEAQ (reference sequence). The CDR3 runs 12 residues. The V end was cut by 2 bases, the J end by 7 bases, with 5 bases between. CDR3 nucleotides: TGTGCCAGCAGCTTATCAACTGAAAAACTGTTTTTT. This sequence encodes CASSLSTEKLFF. Variable domain in full (rest from reference TRBV7-9 and TRBJ1-4): DTGVSQNPRHKITKRGQNVTFRCDPISEHNRLYWYRQTLGQGPEFLTYFQNEAQLEKSRLLSDRFSAERPKGSFSTLEIQRTEQGDSAMYLCASSLSTEKLFFGSGTQLSVL.

The chain joins TRBV2 to TRBJ2-1; 12 bases map to TRBD2. V dropped 6 bases and J dropped 10; count of bases not matched to a gene: 16. This CDR3 has 17 amino acids. Germline lookup yields CDR1 SNHLY and CDR2 FYNNEI. CDR3 protein: CASRVARASGRGGEQFF. CDR3 coding DNA: TGTGCCAGCAGGGTAGCCCGCGCTAGCGGGAGGGGCGGGGAGCAGTTCTTC.

The chain employs TRBV5-1 and TRBJ2-7; D gene unclear. V was pared by 1 base and J by 6 bases, with 20 bases between. Looked up from germline, CDR1 is SGHRS and CDR2 is YFSETQ. The CDR3 has 16 amino acids. DNA for the CDR3: TGCGCCAGCAGCTTGTCCCCCACCTTCCAGGAGCCCGAGCAGTACTTC. This codes for CASSLSPTFQEPEQYF.

The chain joins TRBV6-1 to TRBJ1-2, with a possible D match to TRBD1 (6 bases). Trimming removed 2 bases from V and 3 bases from J, with 10 bases in between. Germline-derived CDR1 and CDR2 are MNHNS and SASEGT. This CDR3 has 14 amino acids. CDR3 amino acids: CASSERGADYGYTF. CDR3 nucleotide sequence: TGTGCCAGCAGTGAACGGGGGGCGGACTATGGCTACACCTTC.

The gene calls are TRBV7-9 and TRBJ1-4; D possibly corresponds to TRBD1 (6 bases). Trimming shortened V by 3 bases and J by 4 bases, and 12 bases separated the two germline ends. The germline gives CDR1 SEHNR, CDR2 FQNEAQ (reference sequence). The CDR3 runs 15 residues. The CDR3 loop reads CASSFTPDSNEKLFF. The CDR3 DNA reads TGTGCCAGCAGCTTCACCCCGGACAGTAATGAAAAACTGTTTTTT.

The chain is built from TRBV19 and TRBJ1-4, with a weak D call TRBD1 (5 bases). V lost 4 bases, J lost 10 bases, and 16 bases lay in between. The CDR3 is made up of 14 amino acids. Germline CDR1 LNHDA, CDR2 SQIVND (reference sequence). The CDR3 region has the DNA TGTGCCAGTAGTACTGCAGGGATGTGGGGAAAACTGTTTTTT. Encoded protein: CASSTAGMWGKLFF.

The chain links TRBV5-1 to TRBJ2-7; 14 bases map to TRBD2. Per the germline V gene, CDR1 is SGHRS and CDR2 is YFSETQ. V was clipped by 4 bases and J by 4 bases; unmatched bases: 4. The CDR3 has 15 amino acids. The CDR3 DNA reads as TGCGCCAGCAGCCCGGGACTAGCGGGAGAGTACGAGCAGTACTTC. This encodes CASSPGLAGEYEQYF.

This clone has only a few counts. The rearrangement joins TRBV4-2 to TRBJ1-1; a possible D gene is TRBD1 (6 bases). V gave up 6 bases and J gave up 2 bases, with 7 bases separating them. The germline V gene encodes CDR1 LGHNA and CDR2 YNFKEQ. This CDR3 contains 12 residues. The CDR3, as DNA: TGTGCCAGCAGACAGGGTAACACTGAAGCTTTCTTT. As protein: CASRQGNTEAFF.

CDR3 DNA: TGTGCCAGTAGTGTGCCAGGCACAGATACGCAGTATTTT. Encoded protein: CASSVPGTDTQYF. The V and J genes are TRBV19 and TRBJ2-3; D not certain. Trimming shortened V by 5 bases and J by 1 base, and 7 bases separated the two germline ends. The germline V gene encodes CDR1 LNHDA and CDR2 SQIVND (reference sequence). This CDR3 is built from 13 residues. Filled out from reference TRBV19 and TRBJ2-3, the complete variable domain reads DGGITQSPKYLFRKEGQNVTLSCEQNLNHDAMYWYRQDPGQGLRLIYYSQIVNDFQKGDIAEGYSVSREKKESFPLTVTSAQKNPTAFYLCASSVPGTDTQYFGPGTRLTVL.

The V and J genes are TRBV5-6 and TRBJ1-6; D possibly corresponds to TRBD1 (6 bases). Between the trimmed V and J ends, which lost 5 bases and 9 bases, there was a span of 18 bases. Per germline, CDR1 SGHDT and CDR2 YYEEEE. The CDR3 contains 15 residues. The CDR3 bases are TGTGCCAGCAGACGGGACATTGGGGTGGGTTCACCCCTCCACTTT. It specifies CASRRDIGVGSPLHF. Using reference TRBV5-6 and TRBJ1-6 for the parts outside the CDR3, the full variable domain is DAGVTQSPTHLIKTRGQQVTLRCSPKSGHDTVSWYQQALGQGPQFIFQYYEEEERQRGNFPDRFSGHQFPNYSSELNVNALLLGDSALYLCASRRDIGVGSPLHFGNGTRLTVT.

The chain combines TRBV7-9 with TRBJ2-5; perhaps D is TRBD1 or TRBD2 (5 bases each). The CDR3 has 13 residues. The V gene lost 2 bases and the J gene lost 4 bases, with 8 bases spanning the gap. Germline lookup yields CDR1 SEHNR and CDR2 FQNEAQ (reference sequence). For the CDR3, the DNA is TGTGCCAGCAGCTTATCAGGGACAGAGACCCAGTACTTC. It translates to CASSLSGTETQYF.

The chain couples TRBV6-4 to TRBJ2-1; D not resolved. Germline CDR1 reads MRHNA; CDR2 reads SNTAGT. Trimming left V 6 bases short and J 0 bases short, with 9 bases between. This CDR3 is built from 14 residues. The CDR3 reads CASSATYSYNEQFF. CDR3 nucleotides: TGTGCCAGCAGCGCCACATACTCCTACAATGAGCAGTTCTTC.

V usage is TRBV2 and J usage is TRBJ2-1, with TRBD1 identical over 10 bases. Losses at the gene ends were 11 bases for V and 7 bases for J; bases not matched to a gene: 14. The CDR3 consists of 15 residues. Germline assignment: CDR1 SNHLY and CDR2 FYNNEI. DNA of the CDR3: TGTGCCTTTACCTTTCGGGACAGGGGAAAGAATGAGCAGTTCTTC. Amino acids: CAFTFRDRGKNEQFF.

The V call is TRBV5-1, the J call TRBJ2-7; 7 bases agree with TRBD2. In germline, CDR1 is SGHRS, CDR2 YFSETQ. There are 17 residues in the CDR3. V lost 6 bases, J lost 2 bases, and 17 bases stayed unmatched. The CDR3 protein is CASTLQGTTSRTYEQYF. For the CDR3, the DNA is TGCGCCAGCACCCTCCAGGGAACGACTAGCAGAACCTACGAGCAGTACTTC.

The rearrangement uses TRBV4-2 and TRBJ2-7; D might be TRBD2 (5 bases). Germline values: CDR1 LGHNA, CDR2 YNFKEQ. The CDR3 covers 13 residues. V was pared by 0 bases and J by 6 bases, with 9 bases between. CDR3 nucleotide sequence: TGTGCCAGCAGCCAAGATCCTAGCAGCGAGCAGTACTTC. This codes for CASSQDPSSEQYF.

The V and J genes are TRBV13 and TRBJ2-7; 9 bases match TRBD1. Germline assignment: CDR1 PRHDT and CDR2 FYEKMQ (reference sequence). V shed 5 bases and J 5 bases; nucleotides not matched to a gene: 10. This CDR3 spans 15 amino acids. This CDR3 reads CASSRSGQGDNEQYF. The CDR3 nucleotides are TGTGCCAGCAGCCGGTCGGGACAGGGAGACAACGAGCAGTACTTC.

V is TRBV6-5 and J is TRBJ2-2; D is undetermined. V shed 2 bases and J shed 0 bases, with 10 bases lying between them. Germline V gene data show CDR1 as MNHEY and CDR2 as SVGAGI. The CDR3 sequence is 16 residues long. The CDR3 sequence: CASSYEVSPNTGELFF. CDR3 bases: TGTGCCAGCAGTTACGAAGTCAGCCCGAACACCGGGGAGCTGTTTTTT.

V is TRBV11-1 and J is TRBJ2-3; D perhaps matches TRBD2 (6 bases). The germline V and J ends were trimmed by 0 bases and 1 base, with 14 bases remaining between them. This CDR3 comprises 17 residues. Germline-derived CDR1 and CDR2 are SGHAT and FQDESV (reference sequence). The CDR3 nucleotides are TGTGCCAGCAGCTTAGCGAGAACTAGCAGACGCACAGATACGCAGTATTTT. Translated: CASSLARTSRRTDTQYF.

The chain combines TRBV10-1 with TRBJ2-1; 8 bases align to TRBD2. Germline V gives CDR1 WNHNN, CDR2 SYGVQD (reference sequence). There are 16 residues in the CDR3. After removal of 5 bases from V and 5 bases from J, the junction contained 11 bases not matched to a gene. CDR3 DNA sequence: TGCGCCAGCAGTTCGGGACTAGTGGGGCCTAACAATGAGCAGTTCTTC. It encodes CASSSGLVGPNNEQFF.

This chain connects TRBV2 to TRBJ2-7; no clear D gene. In germline, CDR1 is SNHLY, CDR2 FYNNEI. This CDR3 is built from 12 residues. The V end was cut by 4 bases, the J end by 4 bases, with 8 bases between. For the CDR3, the DNA is TGTGCCAGCAGTGGTCTCGGGTACGAGCAGTACTTC. Its translation is CASSGLGYEQYF. Full variable domain (rest looked up from reference TRBV2 and TRBJ2-7): EPEVTQTPSHQVTQMGQEVILRCVPISNHLYFYWYRQILGQKVEFLVSFYNNEISEKSEIFDDQFSVERPDGSNFTLKIRSTKLEDSAMYFCASSGLGYEQYFGPGTRLTVT.

The count of this clone is one. As DNA, the CDR3 is TGCGCCAGCAGCTTGGGTTTCAGGGATGAAAAACTGTTTTTT. Its translation is CASSLGFRDEKLFF. V gene TRBV5-1 combines with J gene TRBJ1-4; D possibly corresponds to TRBD1 (5 bases). This CDR3 is 14 amino acids long. Germline CDR1 SGHRS, CDR2 YFSETQ. Between the trimmed V and J ends, which lost 0 bases and 6 bases, there was a span of 9 bases.

The chain uses TRBV7-6 and TRBJ2-1, with TRBD1 as a possible D gene (6 bases). In germline, CDR1 is SGHVS, CDR2 FNYEAQ. Trimming stripped 5 bases from V and 3 bases from J, with 23 bases between. The CDR3 is 18 amino acids. CDR3 nucleotide sequence: TGTGCCAGCAGCCTTTACATTGGTCACAGGGAGTTCTACAATGAGCAGTTCTTC. Translated: CASSLYIGHREFYNEQFF.

This sequence joins TRBV27 and TRBJ2-1, with no clear D. CDR3 size: 13 residues. Between the trimmed V and J ends, which lost 3 bases and 5 bases, there was a span of 8 bases. CDR1 and CDR2 (germline): MNHEY, SMNVEV (reference sequence). The CDR3, as DNA: TGTGCCAGCAGTTTGCTCACAAACAATGAGCAGTTCTTC. Protein: CASSLLTNNEQFF.

The V gene is TRBV19, the J gene TRBJ2-1, with TRBD2 identical over 12 bases. The CDR3 runs to 15 residues. V was pared by 3 bases and J by 6 bases, with 3 bases of the junction left unmatched. Germline CDR1 LNHDA, CDR2 SQIVND (reference sequence). CDR3 in amino acids: CASSMTSGRINEQFF. The CDR3 bases are TGTGCCAGTAGTATGACTAGCGGGAGAATCAATGAGCAGTTCTTC.